This T cell receptor beta chain was identified during a study of CD8+CD57+ T cells in acquired aplastic anemia. Profiling that covered TCR beta VDJ and CDR3 relied on genomic DNA as its template. TCRdb used MiXCR to reprocess the reads, holding one entry per CDR3 protein. The sample lists 150,000 to 200,000 distinct CDR3 sequences, around half occurring once. Sequencing was done on patients that had shown CD8+CD57+ cell expansion by flow cytometry. Only a few counts were recorded for this clonotype. Its antigen remains unknown. Regarding the study as a whole: Simpson's diversity of CD8+ cells was not significantly different in patients compared with controls.

Sequencing was performed on sorted CD4+, CD8+, or CD8+CD57+ T cells (not recorded which) from PBMCs. The clonotype originates from a human donor with aplastic anemia.

The CDR3 sequence: CASSELNEQYF. CDR3 nucleotides: TGTGCCAGCAGTGAACTAAACGAGCAGTACTTC. V and J are TRBV25-1 and TRBJ2-7, with D hard to call. Germline CDR1 is MGHDK and CDR2 is SYGVNS. The CDR3 covers 11 residues. Trimming removed 2 bases at V and 5 bases at J, with 4 bases between.